This note documents a single T cell receptor beta chain sequence. This may arise from a read error, as a much more abundant clone is one base away. These data belong to a study of T-cell reconstitution after alpha-beta-depleted transplantation in children. Unique molecular identifiers featured in how the TCRbeta library was prepared. TCRdb redid the calling of the PCR reads with MiXCR, one entry per CDR3 protein. The sample holds about 170,000 distinct CDR3 sequences, 11% seen once. This receptor was identified in a boy aged 2 to 10 with acute myeloid leukemia, due to receive a stem cell transplant. This material consisted of PBMCs, taken before TCRalphabeta/CD19-depleted stem cell transplant.

As DNA, the CDR3 is TGTGCCAGCTCCCAGGAGTCGGGCGTCTTGAACACTGAAGCTTTCTTT. Its protein product is CASSQESGVLNTEAFF. The chain combines TRBV18 with TRBJ1-1; D gene uncertain. With 6 bases removed from V and 0 bases from J, the gap between germline ends came to 17 bases. Germline CDR1 reads KGHSH; CDR2 reads LQKENI. There are 16 residues in the CDR3.